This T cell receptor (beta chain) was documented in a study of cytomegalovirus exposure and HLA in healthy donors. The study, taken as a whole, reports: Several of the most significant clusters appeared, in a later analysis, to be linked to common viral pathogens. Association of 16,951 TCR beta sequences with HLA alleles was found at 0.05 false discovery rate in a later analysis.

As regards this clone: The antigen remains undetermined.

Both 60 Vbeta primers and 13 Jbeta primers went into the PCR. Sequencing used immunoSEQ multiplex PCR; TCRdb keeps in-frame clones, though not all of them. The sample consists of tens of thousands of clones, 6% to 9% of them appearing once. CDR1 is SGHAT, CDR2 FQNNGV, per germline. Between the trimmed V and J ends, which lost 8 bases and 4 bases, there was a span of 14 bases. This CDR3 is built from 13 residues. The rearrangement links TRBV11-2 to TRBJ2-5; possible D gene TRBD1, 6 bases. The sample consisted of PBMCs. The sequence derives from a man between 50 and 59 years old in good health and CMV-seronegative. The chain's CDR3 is CASGKQGTETQYF. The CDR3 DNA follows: TGTGCCAGCGGAAAACAGGGCACAGAGACCCAGTACTTC.